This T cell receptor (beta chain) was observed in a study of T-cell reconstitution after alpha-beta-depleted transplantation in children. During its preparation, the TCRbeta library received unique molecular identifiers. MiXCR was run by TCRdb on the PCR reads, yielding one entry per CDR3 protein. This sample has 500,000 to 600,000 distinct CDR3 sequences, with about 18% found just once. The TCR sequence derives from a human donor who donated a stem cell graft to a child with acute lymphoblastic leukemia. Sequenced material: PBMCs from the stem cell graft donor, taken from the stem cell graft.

The CDR3 coding sequence is TGTGCCAGCACCAACCTGGCCCGGGACAGGGGGCGAAGCTATGGCTACACCTTC. Translated: CASTNLARDRGRSYGYTF. The chain uses TRBV2 and TRBJ1-2, with 12 bases matching TRBD1. CDR1 and CDR2 (germline): SNHLY, FYNNEI. This CDR3 contains 18 residues. The junction had 16 bases not matched to a gene; V was cut back by 7 bases and J by 4 bases.